This is a list of T cell receptor beta chains from one sample in a study of OX40 agonist ivuxolimab in advanced cancers. Produced via immunoSEQ multiplex PCR; TCRdb's table is partial and in-frame only. The sample has about 64,000 clones; 70% to 90% are singletons. This specimen consisted of CD4+ or CD8+ T cells sorted from blood, obtained in a trial of the OX40 agonist ivuxolimab. These receptors originate from an adult with an advanced solid tumor such as melanoma, head and neck, liver or kidney cancer. Each CDR3 is given with its conserved first and last residue. The D gene is left open where the match is weak. Where a row states a size, it is once, few, many or the class of an expanded clone; other rows omit it.

>TRBV18|TRBJ2-2|-|-
CASSPREFPTGELFF
TGTGCCAGCTCACCACGGGAGTTCCCCACCGGGGAGCTGTTTTTT
>TRBV5-8|TRBJ2-2|-|-
CASSLGLEFSNTGELFF
TGTGCCAGCAGCTTGGGTCTTGAGTTCTCGAACACCGGGGAGCTGTTTTTT
>TRBV10-3|TRBJ2-3|TRBD2|-
CAISSGLAGASDTQYF
TGTGCCATCAGCTCGGGACTAGCGGGAGCATCAGATACGCAGTATTTT
>TRBV28|TRBJ2-2|TRBD2|-
CASKTGGYTGELFF
TGTGCCAGCAAGACGGGAGGGTACACCGGGGAGCTGTTTTTT
>TRBV30|TRBJ1-3|-|-
CAWSVGMQSSGNTIYF
TGTGCCTGGAGTGTGGGGATGCAGAGCTCTGGAAACACCATATATTTT
>TRBV30|TRBJ2-7|TRBD1|-
CAWSAPGTGPSYEQYF
TGTGCCTGGAGTGCCCCGGGGACAGGGCCCTCCTACGAGCAGTACTTC
>TRBV2|TRBJ2-1|TRBD1|-
CASSESGQGQFF
TGTGCCAGCAGTGAATCCGGACAGGGTCAGTTCTTC
>TRBV29-1|TRBJ2-5|-|-
CSVLGGGRETQYF
TGCAGCGTCCTAGGTGGGGGACGAGAGACCCAGTACTTC
>TRBV2|TRBJ1-6|-|few
CASRLKDSYNSPLHF
TGTGCCAGCAGGCTCAAGGACAGCTATAATTCACCCCTCCACTTT
>TRBV10-2|TRBJ2-5|-|once
CASSRSLRETQYF
TGCGCCAGCAGTAGGAGTCTGAGGGAGACCCAGTACTTC
>TRBV5-1|TRBJ2-3|-|-
CASSLQGGRADTQYF
TGCGCCAGCAGCCTCCAGGGGGGGAGGGCAGATACGCAGTATTTT
>TRBV21-1|TRBJ1-1|-|-
CASSRQGGTEAFF
TGTGCCAGCAGTAGACAGGGGGGCACTGAAGCTTTCTTT
>TRBV6-1|TRBJ2-5|TRBD1|-
CASSRKGQGKETQYF
TGTGCCAGCAGCCGAAAGGGACAGGGGAAAGAGACCCAGTACTTC
>TRBV2|TRBJ2-7|-|-
CASSKGPSYEQYF
TGTGCCAGCAGTAAAGGTCCCTCCTACGAGCAGTACTTC
>TRBV9|TRBJ2-3|TRBD2|-
CASSGGGGDTQYF
TGTGCCAGCAGCGGCGGGGGAGGGGATACGCAGTATTTT
>TRBV28|TRBJ2-1|-|-
CASNGLTEQFF
TGTGCCAGCAACGGTCTGACTGAGCAGTTCTTC
>TRBV5-1|TRBJ2-1|TRBD2|-
CASSFGLAGGQEQFF
TGCGCCAGCAGCTTCGGACTAGCGGGAGGACAGGAGCAGTTCTTC
>TRBV29-1|TRBJ2-7|-|-
CSVSGPGYEQYF
TGCAGCGTGTCGGGACCGGGCTACGAGCAGTACTTC
>TRBV7-3|TRBJ1-1|-|-
CASSPGGGADTEAFF
TGTGCCAGCAGCCCCGGGGGAGGGGCGGACACTGAAGCTTTCTTT
>TRBV6-4|TRBJ2-3|TRBD2|-
CASSVADTTSGRTDTQYF
TGTGCCAGCAGTGTCGCGGATACCACTAGCGGGAGGACAGATACGCAGTATTTT
>TRBV7-9|TRBJ2-1|-|-
CASSLAAGSGGEQFF
TGTGCCAGCAGCTTAGCGGCCGGGAGTGGGGGTGAGCAGTTCTTC
>TRBV6-5|TRBJ1-2|-|-
CASSRVDKQDYTF
TGTGCCAGCAGTAGGGTGGATAAGCAAGACTACACCTTC
>TRBV19|TRBJ2-7|-|once
CASSMPRDSQYEQYF
TGTGCCAGTAGTATGCCTCGAGACAGTCAATACGAGCAGTACTTC
>TRBV28|TRBJ2-7|TRBD2|once
CASSSPGTSGGSYEQYF
TGTGCCAGCAGTTCCCCCGGGACTAGCGGGGGCTCCTACGAGCAGTACTTC
>TRBV4-1|TRBJ2-1|-|-
CASSQVRYNEQFF
TGCGCCAGCAGCCAAGTGAGATACAATGAGCAGTTCTTC
>TRBV11-2|TRBJ2-3|-|-
CASSLEASTDTQYF
TGTGCCAGCAGCTTAGAAGCTAGCACAGATACGCAGTATTTT